This TCR beta chain appears in the sequencing data of a study of blood T cell repertoires in COVID-19. In the study overall: Some COVID-19 samples were acute and others convalescent; all came from the United States, Italy and Spain. In each case, the material was cDNA or gDNA derived from T cells, B-cell-depleted T cells, or PBMCs.

V lost 1 base and J 5 bases, leaving 15 bases between the germline ends. From germline, CDR1 is SEHNR and CDR2 FQNEAQ (reference sequence). CDR3 length: 15 residues. Source study methods: Amplified reference gene primers provided the basis for estimating nucleated cell counts. Profiled with immunoSEQ multiplex PCR; TCRdb holds only in-frame clones, not every one. V and J calls and clone size follow that table, whereas D and trimming were derived from the DNA. This table has about 120,000 clones, approximately 82% appearing once. This chain joins TRBV7-9 and TRBJ2-7; maybe TRBD1 (6 bases). The TCR originated in an older man with active or convalescent COVID-19. Material: peripheral blood. The CDR3 region has the DNA TGTGCCAGCAGCTTAGGTTTGGCAGGGGCGGACGAGCAGTACTTC. It specifies CASSLGLAGADEQYF. The full variable domain, its missing parts supplied by reference TRBV7-9 and TRBJ2-7, is DTGVSQNPRHKITKRGQNVTFRCDPISEHNRLYWYRQTLGQGPEFLTYFQNEAQLEKSRLLSDRFSAERPKGSFSTLEIQRTEQGDSAMYLCASSLGLAGADEQYFGPGTRLTVT.